These 19 T cell receptor beta chains share one sample of origin, sequenced in a study of T cell repertoires in cytomegalovirus infection. What these receptors recognize is not known. From the reads, TCRdb called clonotypes with MiXCR, one entry per CDR3 protein. The sample contains about 500,000 distinct CDR3 sequences, roughly a third of which appear only once. Material: cultured PBMCs, obtained from culture after CMV antigen stimulation. The receptors here all came from a human donor in good health (CMV status not recorded). Some clones in this sample may be carry-over from other donors' samples.

The sample holds a few counts of this clonotype. The V and J genes are TRBV4-3 and TRBJ2-3, with D tentatively TRBD2 (5 bases). The CDR3 covers 17 residues. V gave up 3 bases and J gave up 4 bases, with 20 bases separating them. CDR1 LGHNA and CDR2 YSLEER come from the germline V gene. The CDR3 loop is CASSHFSQAFGADTQYF. The DNA of the CDR3 is TGCGCCAGCAGCCATTTTTCCCAGGCTTTCGGGGCAGATACGCAGTATTTT.

Note on this clonotype: This could be a read error, since a much larger clone is one nucleotide away. V gene TRBV7-2 combines with J gene TRBJ2-5, with D possibly matching TRBD1 (5 bases). Germline CDR1 reads SGHTA; CDR2 reads FQGNSA. V lost 5 bases and J lost 5, with 15 bases in between. This CDR3 is 14 amino acids long. In DNA, the CDR3 is TGTACCAGCAGCCGGTACAGGACCCAGGAGACCCAGTACTTC. This sequence encodes CTSSRYRTQETQYF.

In nucleotides, the CDR3 is TGTGCCAGCAGCGTATTTGGGGATAGCTCCTACGAGCAGTACTTC. Translation gives CASSVFGDSSYEQYF. The V call is TRBV9, the J call TRBJ2-7; D is undetermined. Germline loops: CDR1 SGDLS, CDR2 YYNGEE. The CDR3 extends over 15 amino acids. V was clipped by 1 base and J by 0 bases, with 11 bases between them.

This clonotype has a handful of counts. The V and J genes are TRBV28 and TRBJ1-2; D may be TRBD1 (5 bases). This CDR3 comprises 14 residues. CDR1 is MDHEN and CDR2 is SYDVKM in the germline V gene. Trimming took 1 base from V and 3 from J, leaving 9 bases between them. CDR3 in DNA: TGTGCCAGCAGTTTATCGTGGGGGGACTATGGCTACACCTTC. Its protein product is CASSLSWGDYGYTF.

The rearrangement joins TRBV7-9 to TRBJ1-1; no clear D. Per germline, CDR1 SEHNR and CDR2 FQNEAQ (reference sequence). Deletions cut 2 bases from V and 1 base from J, with 5 bases between. The CDR3 spans 13 residues. The CDR3 loop is CASSLIENTEAFF. The CDR3 DNA reads TGTGCCAGCAGCTTAATTGAGAACACTGAAGCTTTCTTT. The variable domain in full, completed from reference TRBV7-9 and TRBJ1-1, reads DTGVSQNPRHKITKRGQNVTFRCDPISEHNRLYWYRQTLGQGPEFLTYFQNEAQLEKSRLLSDRFSAERPKGSFSTLEIQRTEQGDSAMYLCASSLIENTEAFFGQGTRLTVV.

The gene calls are TRBV7-8 and TRBJ1-2; D ambiguous. Per the germline V gene, CDR1 is SGHVS and CDR2 is FQNEAQ. The CDR3 loop spans 14 amino acids. Trimming took 1 base from V and 5 from J, leaving 11 bases between them. This CDR3 reads CASSLEGHIYGYTF. The CDR3, as DNA: TGTGCCAGCAGCTTAGAGGGCCACATTTATGGCTACACCTTC. The variable domain in full, with the rest retrieved from reference TRBV7-8 and TRBJ1-2, is GAGVSQSPRYKVAKRGQDVALRCDPISGHVSLFWYQQALGQGPEFLTYFQNEAQLDKSGLPSDRFFAERPEGSVSTLKIQRTQQEDSAVYLCASSLEGHIYGYTFGSGTRLTVV.

In its sample, this clonotype was seen a few times. The chain recombines TRBV12-3 or TRBV12-4 with TRBJ1-2; weak D call: TRBD1 (5 bases). Trimming shortened V by 5 bases and J by 5 bases, and 15 bases separated the two germline ends. The CDR3 runs to 14 residues. Here the CDR3 reads CASSPRVSSYGYTF. DNA for the CDR3: TGTGCCAGCAGTCCCAGGGTTTCGAGTTATGGCTACACCTTC.

The chain carries TRBV29-1 and TRBJ2-1; D may be TRBD2 (6 bases). In germline, CDR1 is SQVTM, CDR2 ANQGSEA. This CDR3 has 13 residues. With 5 bases removed from V and 10 bases from J, the gap between germline ends came to 18 bases. CDR3 sequence (DNA): TGCAGCGTTACGGGTACCCAACGGGGGGAGCAGTTCTTC. This codes for CSVTGTQRGEQFF.

This clonotype showed up many times. V is TRBV10-3 and J is TRBJ2-7, with 9 bases lining up with TRBD2. CDR1 and CDR2 (germline): ENHRY, SYGVKD. The J segment lost 1 base and the V segment lost 0 bases, leaving 1 base of the junction unmatched. The CDR3 is 15 residues long. The CDR3 region has the DNA TGTGCCATCAGTGAGTCGACTAGCGGTTCCTACGAGCAGTACTTC. It specifies CAISESTSGSYEQYF.

This clonotype was found many times. This chain joins TRBV7-2 and TRBJ2-5; 11 bases are a match to TRBD1. The CDR3 totals 16 residues. Germline V gene data show CDR1 as SGHTA and CDR2 as FQGNSA. After removal of 3 bases from V and 4 bases from J, the junction contained 7 bases not matched to a gene. The CDR3 spells CASSFSGTGGGETQYF. CDR3 coding DNA: TGTGCCAGCAGCTTTTCTGGGACAGGGGGTGGAGAGACCCAGTACTTC.

A few counts support this clonotype. This chain uses TRBV6-2 or TRBV6-3 with TRBJ1-2; possible D gene TRBD1, 5 bases. Germline V CDR1 and CDR2: MNHEY, SVGEGT. The CDR3 is made up of 13 amino acids. Trimming took off 6 bases at V and 12 bases at J, with 20 bases between the two ends. CDR3 amino acids: CASSPGTYDSNTF. CDR3 in DNA: TGTGCCAGCAGCCCAGGGACCTATGATTCGAACACCTTC.

The V gene is TRBV7-2, the J gene TRBJ2-7; TRBD1 matches at 7 bases. The CDR3 length is 15 residues. The junction had 6 bases not matched to a gene; V was cut back by 1 base and J by 3 bases. In germline, CDR1 is SGHTA, CDR2 FQGNSA. Here the CDR3 reads CASSLVAQGVYEQYF. The CDR3 DNA reads as TGTGCCAGCAGCTTAGTTGCGCAGGGGGTCTACGAGCAGTACTTC.

Only a few counts were recorded for this clonotype. J is TRBJ2-1 and V is TRBV19, with D possibly being TRBD2 (5 bases). The CDR3 is made up of 17 amino acids. Trimming took 2 bases from V and 6 from J, leaving 20 bases between them. CDR1 LNHDA and CDR2 SQIVND come from the germline V gene (reference sequence). The CDR3 region is CASSITGILVKGNEQFF. The CDR3, as DNA: TGTGCCAGTAGTATAACCGGGATACTAGTAAAGGGCAATGAGCAGTTCTTC.

This clonotype occurred many times. The gene calls are TRBV11-2 and TRBJ2-7; D might be TRBD2 (6 bases). The CDR3 contains 16 residues. Germline-derived CDR1 and CDR2 are SGHAT and FQNNGV. Trimming took off 0 bases at V and 0 bases at J, with 12 bases between the two ends. DNA of the CDR3: TGTGCCAGCAGCTTAGACCTAGCGCGAAGCTCCTACGAGCAGTACGTC. Its protein product is CASSLDLARSSYEQYV.

This chain uses TRBV12-3 or TRBV12-4 with TRBJ1-5, with D perhaps TRBD1 (5 bases). V was clipped by 5 bases and J by 6 bases, with 17 bases between them. CDR3 size: 15 residues. The CDR3 is CASSPLGLRGQPQHF. The CDR3 nucleotides read TGTGCCAGCAGTCCCCTGGGACTTAGGGGTCAGCCCCAGCATTTT.

The chain recombines TRBV19 with TRBJ2-1, with 7 bases matching TRBD1. The trim removed 10 bases at V and 9 bases at J, leaving 12 bases unmatched. The CDR3 totals 13 residues. The V gene's germline CDR1 is LNHDA and CDR2 SQIVND (reference sequence). The CDR3 loop reads CAIADSQGPEQFF. The CDR3 DNA follows: TGTGCCATCGCTGACTCACAGGGGCCTGAGCAGTTCTTC.

V gene TRBV7-2 combines with J gene TRBJ2-3; 7 bases line up with TRBD2. CDR3 length: 16 amino acids. Germline assignment: CDR1 SGHTA and CDR2 FQGNSA. V lost 4 bases to trimming and J lost 1 base; unmatched junction nucleotides: 8. This CDR3 reads CASSSQAGLGTDTQYF. CDR3 bases: TGTGCCAGCAGCTCCCAAGCGGGGTTAGGCACAGATACGCAGTATTTT.

V is TRBV25-1 and J is TRBJ2-1; D possibly matches TRBD1 or TRBD2 (5 bases each). This CDR3 has 14 amino acids. Trimming took 6 bases from V and 9 from J, leaving 18 bases between them. Per germline, CDR1 MGHDK and CDR2 SYGVNS. In nucleotides, the CDR3 is TGTGCCAGCAGCGACACCGGGGCCCTATCTGAGCAGTTCTTC. Translated, it gives CASSDTGALSEQFF.

The genes are TRBV29-1 and TRBJ1-2; a weak D match, TRBD1 (6 bases). Germline V CDR1 and CDR2: SQVTM, ANQGSEA. Between the trimmed V and J ends, which lost 1 base and 4 bases, there was a span of 16 bases. This CDR3 has 15 residues. CDR3 sequence: CSVEVIRGDGYGYTF. CDR3 nucleotides: TGCAGCGTTGAAGTTATAAGGGGGGACGGCTATGGCTACACCTTC.